A single sample is the source of the 4 T cell receptor beta chains below, sequenced in a study of T cell changes during pregnancy in multiple sclerosis. The repertoire was sequenced with immunoSEQ multiplex PCR; TCRdb's copy has only in-frame clones and lacks some. The top ten clones hold 3.2% of a sample with 50,000 to 65,000 clones, roughly 92% of them seen once. Material: CD8+ T cells from peripheral blood mononuclear cells, obtained in the second trimester of pregnancy. All receptors come from a female donor with multiple sclerosis, enrolled in a pregnancy study.

The V gene is TRBV5-1, the J gene TRBJ2-3; tentative D call: TRBD2 (5 bases). Germline loops: CDR1 SGHRS, CDR2 YFSETQ. There are 19 residues in the CDR3. Trimming took 0 bases from V and 4 from J, leaving 24 bases between them. The CDR3: CASSLAPTRQRASSDTQYF. The CDR3 nucleotides are TGCGCCAGCAGCTTGGCCCCCACCCGGCAGAGGGCGTCTTCAGATACGCAGTATTTT.

V gene TRBV11-2 combines with J gene TRBJ1-3; TRBD1 might be the D (5 bases). Germline V gene lookup returns CDR1 SGHAT and CDR2 FQNNGV. This CDR3 is built from 15 residues. Trimming cost V 6 bases and J 0 bases, with 12 bases left between them. The CDR3 sequence: CASRGGTASGNTIYF. The CDR3 DNA sequence: TGTGCCAGCAGGGGGGGGACTGCCTCTGGAAACACCATATATTTT.

This CDR3 is CASSSLRDSNNEQFF. Written as DNA, the CDR3 is TGTGCCAGCAGCTCCCTAAGGGACTCTAACAATGAGCAGTTCTTC. This rearrangement joins TRBV7-9 to TRBJ2-1; a possible D gene is TRBD2 (6 bases). There are 15 residues in the CDR3. The V and J ends lost 4 bases and 5 bases respectively, with 15 bases between them. Germline V gene data show CDR1 as SEHNR and CDR2 as FQNEAQ (reference sequence).

The CDR3 loop is CASTWTGMTGELFF. Here the CDR3 DNA reads TGTGCCAGTACGTGGACGGGGATGACCGGGGAGCTGTTTTTT. The V gene is TRBV19, the J gene TRBJ2-2, with D possibly being TRBD2 (5 bases). This CDR3 has 14 residues. The V gene lost 7 bases and the J gene lost 5 bases, with 14 bases spanning the gap. Germline V CDR1 and CDR2: LNHDA, SQIVND (reference sequence).